The 19 T cell receptor beta chains in this list originate from one sample, sequenced in a study of cytomegalovirus exposure and HLA in healthy donors. The primer mix had 60 Vbeta and 13 Jbeta primers. Using immunoSEQ multiplex PCR, the repertoire was profiled, and TCRdb retains in-frame clones only, with some absent. The sample has some 100,000 clones; 75% are singletons. Sequencing was done on a sample of PBMCs. Receptors originate from a woman aged 18-29 years in good health and CMV-seropositive.

The chain carries TRBV4-3 and TRBJ2-1; D ambiguous. Trimming shortened V by 4 bases and J by 4 bases, and 14 bases separated the two germline ends. CDR3 length equals 15 residues. Germline V lookup: CDR1 LGHNA, CDR2 YSLEER. CDR3 nucleotides: TGCGCCAGCAGCCCAGGATGGCGCCTGTACAATGAGCAGTTCTTC. This gives the protein CASSPGWRLYNEQFF.

J is TRBJ2-2 and V is TRBV28; 8 bases align to TRBD2. The length of the CDR3 is 16 residues. From germline, CDR1 is MDHEN and CDR2 SYDVKM. V dropped 1 base and J dropped 6; count of bases not matched to a gene: 7. For the CDR3, the DNA is TGTGCCAGCAGTTTATTTGCAGCGGGAGTACCCGGGGAGCTGTTTTTT. Protein product: CASSLFAAGVPGELFF.

The chain has TRBV5-1 and TRBJ1-1; 10 bases match TRBD1. The CDR3 covers 16 residues. Trimming at V came to 0 bases and at J to 5 bases, leaving 7 bases not matched to a gene. Germline loops: CDR1 SGHRS, CDR2 YFSETQ. The CDR3 DNA reads as TGCGCCAGCAGCTTGGGGACAGGGGGTTGGGATACTGAAGCTTTCTTT. Encoded protein: CASSLGTGGWDTEAFF.

Only one count was recorded for this clone. The chain combines TRBV9 with TRBJ2-2, with 7 bases identical to TRBD2. Germline V gives CDR1 SGDLS, CDR2 YYNGEE. The trim removed 1 base at V and 5 bases at J, leaving 5 bases unmatched. This CDR3 has 15 residues. The CDR3 here is CASSVSGTQTGELFF. The DNA of the CDR3 is TGTGCCAGCAGCGTAAGCGGGACCCAAACCGGGGAGCTGTTTTTT.

This chain connects TRBV19 to TRBJ1-1; D remains ambiguous. Trimming took 5 bases from V and 4 from J, leaving 5 bases between them. The CDR3 length is 11 residues. From germline, CDR1 is LNHDA and CDR2 SQIVND (reference sequence). The CDR3 reads CASSAGTEAFF. DNA of the CDR3: TGTGCCAGTAGTGCCGGCACTGAAGCTTTCTTT. Supplemented by reference TRBV19 and TRBJ1-1, the full variable domain reads DGGITQSPKYLFRKEGQNVTLSCEQNLNHDAMYWYRQDPGQGLRLIYYSQIVNDFQKGDIAEGYSVSREKKESFPLTVTSAQKNPTAFYLCASSAGTEAFFGQGTRLTVV.

The chain recombines TRBV28 with TRBJ2-1; TRBD2 matches 8 bases. V gave up 5 bases and J gave up 0 bases; unmatched junction bases: 6. CDR1 and CDR2 (germline): MDHEN, SYDVKM. The CDR3 is made up of 16 amino acids. CDR3 sequence: CASSPQRGHSYNEQFF. CDR3 nucleotides: TGTGCCAGCAGTCCTCAGCGGGGGCACTCCTACAATGAGCAGTTCTTC.

The chain uses TRBV4-2 and TRBJ2-1, with D possibly matching TRBD2 (6 bases). The length of the CDR3 is 17 residues. The V end lost 0 bases, the J end lost 1 base, and 13 bases lay between the germline ends. CDR1 LGHNA and CDR2 YNFKEQ come from the germline V gene. CDR3 nucleotides: TGTGCCAGCAGCCAAGATTGGGGGACTGGGTCCTACAATGAGCAGTTCTTC. Its translation is CASSQDWGTGSYNEQFF.

The genes are TRBV5-1 and TRBJ2-7; no clear D gene. Deletions cut 0 bases from V and 3 bases from J, with 4 bases between. Per germline, CDR1 SGHRS and CDR2 YFSETQ. The CDR3 runs 12 residues. CDR3 in amino acids: CASSLADYEQYF. The CDR3 region has the DNA TGCGCCAGCAGCTTGGCAGACTACGAGCAGTACTTC.

The chain links TRBV27 to TRBJ1-1; 7 nucleotides line up with TRBD1. The germline V gene encodes CDR1 MNHEY and CDR2 SMNVEV (reference sequence). Losses at the gene ends were 6 bases for V and 0 bases for J; bases not matched to a gene: 7. This CDR3 spans 15 amino acids. CDR3 DNA sequence: TGTGCCAGCAGACCACAGGGGTATATGAACACTGAAGCTTTCTTT. This encodes CASRPQGYMNTEAFF.

The chain has TRBV7-2 and TRBJ2-7, with TRBD1 matching 9 bases. V shed 5 bases and J 2 bases; nucleotides not matched to a gene: 4. CDR3 length: 14 amino acids. Germline loops: CDR1 SGHTA, CDR2 FQGNSA. CDR3 loop: CASSVGQGTYEQYF. CDR3 DNA sequence: TGTGCCAGCAGCGTAGGACAGGGGACCTACGAGCAGTACTTC.

The chain recombines TRBV30 with TRBJ1-4, with D possibly TRBD1 on 6 matching bases. V lost 3 bases and J 7 bases, leaving 15 bases between the germline ends. CDR1 and CDR2 from the germline V gene are GTSNPN and SVGIG (reference sequence). This CDR3 region has 14 residues. CDR3 loop: CAWRPGHLIEKLFF. CDR3 DNA: TGTGCCTGGAGACCGGGACACTTAATTGAAAAACTGTTTTTT. Full variable domain (outside the CDR3, taken from reference TRBV30 and TRBJ1-4): SQTIHQWPATLVQPVGSPLSLECTVEGTSNPNLYWYRQAAGRGLQLLFYSVGIGQISSEVPQNLSASRPQDRQFILSSKKLLLSDSGFYLCAWRPGHLIEKLFFGSGTQLSVL.

The CDR3: CAISQREDAYEQYF. The CDR3 DNA reads TGTGCCATCAGTCAGCGGGAGGACGCCTACGAGCAGTACTTC. The V call is TRBV10-3, the J call TRBJ2-7; 9 positions match TRBD2. This CDR3 spans 14 amino acids. The ends lost 5 bases at V and 2 bases at J; junction bases unmatched: 4. CDR1 ENHRY and CDR2 SYGVKD come from the germline V gene.

The chain is built from TRBV7-2 and TRBJ1-1; 7 bases are a match to TRBD1. CDR1 and CDR2 (germline): SGHTA, FQGNSA. This CDR3 comprises 13 residues. The J segment lost 8 bases and the V segment lost 1 base, leaving 4 bases of the junction unmatched. In DNA form, the CDR3 reads TGTGCCAGCAGCTTAGGGTCGGACAGGGAAGCTTTCTTT. Translation gives CASSLGSDREAFF.

The chain recombines TRBV30 with TRBJ1-5; D remains unclear. CDR1 is GTSNPN, CDR2 SVGIG, per germline (reference sequence). The CDR3 sequence is 14 residues long. Trimming took off 3 bases at V and 8 bases at J, with 17 bases between the two ends. This CDR3 is CAWSGGYGGEPQHF. The CDR3 DNA reads as TGTGCCTGGAGCGGCGGCTATGGCGGGGAGCCCCAGCATTTT.

The chain recombines TRBV27 with TRBJ2-1; 12 bases are shared with TRBD1. This CDR3 contains 20 residues. Per the germline V gene, CDR1 is MNHEY and CDR2 is SMNVEV (reference sequence). The V gene end was trimmed by 0 bases and the J gene end by 8 bases; junction bases not matched to a gene: 17. CDR3 DNA sequence: TGTGCCAGCAGTTTATCATCCTTTCCGGGACAGGGGGCGGAATCTGATGAGCAGTTCTTC. As protein: CASSLSSFPGQGAESDEQFF.

The V and J genes are TRBV2 and TRBJ1-1, with a tentative D call TRBD1 (6 bases). Germline lookup yields CDR1 SNHLY and CDR2 FYNNEI. The germline V and J ends were trimmed by 6 bases and 0 bases, with 20 bases remaining between them. This CDR3 comprises 17 residues. The CDR3 DNA follows: TGTGCCAGCAGACTCCCGTCGGACAGCCCTGTGAACACTGAAGCTTTCTTT. Residues: CASRLPSDSPVNTEAFF.

The rearrangement joins TRBV15 to TRBJ1-1; 9 nucleotides align to TRBD1. The trim removed 0 bases at V and 5 bases at J, leaving 16 bases unmatched. In germline, CDR1 is LNHNV, CDR2 YYDKDF (reference sequence). CDR3 length: 19 amino acids. CDR3 sequence reads: CATSRDKDRGSRGGTEAFF. CDR3 in DNA: TGTGCCACCAGCAGAGATAAAGACAGGGGGAGTAGGGGAGGAACTGAAGCTTTCTTT.

This clone was recorded only once. The chain joins TRBV6-1 to TRBJ2-7; 7 positions match TRBD1. The CDR3 extends over 14 amino acids. Germline trimming cut 6 bases from V and 7 bases from J; bases unmatched to any gene: 12. Germline-derived CDR1 and CDR2 are MNHNS and SASEGT. The CDR3 protein is CASRPGTAPLEQYF. The CDR3 nucleotides read TGTGCCAGCAGGCCCGGGACAGCCCCCCTGGAGCAGTACTTC.

The chain has TRBV28 and TRBJ1-4, with TRBD1 matching over 8 bases. Trimming cost V 7 bases and J 10 bases; bases outside gene matches: 11. Germline values: CDR1 MDHEN, CDR2 SYDVKM. The CDR3 totals 14 residues. CDR3 residues: CASTIGQGSGKLFF. The CDR3 DNA follows: TGTGCCAGCACCATCGGACAGGGCAGCGGAAAACTGTTTTTT.